This TCR beta chain was profiled in a study of T cell repertoires in cytomegalovirus infection. About the research overall: It can be stated that public TCR beta signatures indicated CMV infection as well as a matching HLA type. Study results and caveats: Cumulative public TCR beta family frequency identified carriers of CMV plus the relevant HLA. CMV-specific TCR beta clonotypes restricted by HLA-C dominated the ex vivo response.

TCRdb recomputed calls from the reads with MiXCR, one row per CDR3 protein. Seen here are around 630,000 distinct CDR3 sequences, more than 20% observed once, and the top ten hold 8%. V was trimmed by 5 bases and J by 6 bases, leaving 11 bases between them. CDR3 length equals 12 residues. Germline V gene lookup returns CDR1 SEHNR and CDR2 FQNEAQ (reference sequence). Concerning this clonotype: Its cognate antigen is unknown.

Sample: CD8+ T cells from PBMCs. The chain combines TRBV7-9 with TRBJ2-7; D is undetermined. The sequence was collected from a human donor in good health (CMV status not recorded). Some clones in this sample may be carry-over from other donors' samples. The CDR3 is CASSPGFGEQYF. CDR3 bases: TGTGCCAGCAGCCCCGGATTCGGCGAGCAGTACTTC.